This T cell receptor beta chain was recorded in a study of blood T cells in healthy people across ages. Overall study findings and caveats: Both higher diversity and more naive CD4+ cells marked long-lived donors when set against aged donors.

Aged roughly 6 to 90, donors were systemically healthy Caucasians from Russia. As concerns this clonotype: The antigen remains unidentified. A read error may be the cause here, since a much bigger clone is one base away.

A second PCR of roughly 7 to 11 cycles used a sample-barcoded 5' primer and a J-beta primer mix. MiXCR, applied by TCRdb to the 5' RACE reads, yields one record per CDR3 protein. The sample yields 450,000 to 650,000 distinct CDR3 sequences, 24% seen once. Another study also made use of these data, one on T cells of mothers and their children.

This TCR derives from a boy between 10 and 17 years old in good health. Sample: blood.

The CDR3 loop is CASSFWDSNRPQHF. The DNA for the CDR3 is TGTGCCAGCAGTTTCTGGGATAGCAATCGGCCCCAGCATTTT. The V gene is TRBV3-1, the J gene TRBJ1-5; D call uncertain. The CDR3 contains 14 residues. The germline gives CDR1 LGHDT, CDR2 YNNKEL (reference sequence).